This is a list of T cell receptor beta chains from one sample in a study of blood T cell repertoires in COVID-19. This table comes from immunoSEQ multiplex PCR, and its TCRdb copy is limited to in-frame clones, with some not included. The repertoire includes around 200,000 clones, roughly 80% of them detected once, and 4.5% to 7% sits in the top ten. Sequencing was done on a sample of peripheral blood. The source of these receptors is a woman aged 70-85 years with acute or convalescent COVID-19. The CDR3 runs from the conserved cysteine through the conserved F or W. D genes are given only for firm matches. Only some rows state a clone size, as once, few, many or a class for expanded clones.

>TRBD1|TRBV18|TRBJ2-3|once
TGTGCCAGCTCACCACAAGGACAGGGGGCAACAGATACGCAGTATTTT
CASSPQGQGATDTQYF
>TRBD1|TRBV25-1|TRBJ1-1|.
TGTGCCAGCAGTGAATCTGGAGGGGGCGCCACTGAAGCTTTCTTT
CASSESGGGATEAFF
>TRBD1|TRBV10-1|TRBJ2-5|once
TGCGCCAGCAGTGGACAGGGTTCGGAGACCCAGTACTTC
CASSGQGSETQYF
>TRBD1|TRBV28|TRBJ2-3|.
TGTGCCAGCAGTTCCCGCTACAGGGGGGATACGCAGTATTTT
CASSSRYRGDTQYF
>TRBD2|TRBV10-3|TRBJ2-5|.
TGTGCCATCAGTGAGTCGACTAGCGGAGAGACCCAGTACTTC
CAISESTSGETQYF
>.|TRBV7-9|TRBJ2-7|.
TGTGCCAGCACCTTTAGCGGTGGAGAGGGGGAGCAGTACTTC
CASTFSGGEGEQYF
>.|TRBV7-9|TRBJ1-2|once
TGTGCCAGCACCGTAGACAGCCCGTATGGCTACACCTTC
CASTVDSPYGYTF
>TRBD1|TRBV6-5|TRBJ2-1|.
TGTGCCAGCAGCAAGACAGGGGCTTTTGTAAATGAGCAGTTCTTC
CASSKTGAFVNEQFF
>TRBD1|TRBV11-3|TRBJ1-5|.
TGTGCCAGCAGCTTCCTCAGGGGGCGTCGGCAGCCCCAGCATTTT
CASSFLRGRRQPQHF
>.|TRBV29-1|TRBJ1-1|.
TGCAGCGTTGAAGGGGGCTTGAACACTGAAGCTTTCTTT
CSVEGGLNTEAFF
>TRBD2|TRBV5-4|TRBJ2-7|.
TGTGCCAGCAGCTTGGGAGCGGGAGCCCCCTACGAGCAGTACTTC
CASSLGAGAPYEQYF